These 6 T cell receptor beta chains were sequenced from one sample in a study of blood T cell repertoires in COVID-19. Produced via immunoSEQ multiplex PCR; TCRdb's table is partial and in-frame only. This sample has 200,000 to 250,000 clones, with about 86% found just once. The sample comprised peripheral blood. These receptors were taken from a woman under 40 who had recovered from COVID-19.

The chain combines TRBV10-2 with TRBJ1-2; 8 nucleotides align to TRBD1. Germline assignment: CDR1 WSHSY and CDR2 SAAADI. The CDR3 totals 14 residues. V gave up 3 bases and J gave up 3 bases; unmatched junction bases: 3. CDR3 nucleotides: TGCGCCAGCAGTGACTCAGGGGGCTACTATGGCTACACCTTC. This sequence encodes CASSDSGGYYGYTF.

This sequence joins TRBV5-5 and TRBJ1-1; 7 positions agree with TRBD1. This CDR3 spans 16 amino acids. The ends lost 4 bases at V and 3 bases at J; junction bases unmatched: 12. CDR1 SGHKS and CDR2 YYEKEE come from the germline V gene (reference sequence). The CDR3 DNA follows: TGTGCCAGCAGCCCATACGAACAGGGGTCTCACACTGAAGCTTTCTTT. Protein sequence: CASSPYEQGSHTEAFF.

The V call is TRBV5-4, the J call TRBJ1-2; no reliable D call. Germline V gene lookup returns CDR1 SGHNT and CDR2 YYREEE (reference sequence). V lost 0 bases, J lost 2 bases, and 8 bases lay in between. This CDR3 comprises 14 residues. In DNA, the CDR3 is TGTGCCAGCAGCTTGGTACAGCAAAACTATGGCTACACCTTC. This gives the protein CASSLVQQNYGYTF.

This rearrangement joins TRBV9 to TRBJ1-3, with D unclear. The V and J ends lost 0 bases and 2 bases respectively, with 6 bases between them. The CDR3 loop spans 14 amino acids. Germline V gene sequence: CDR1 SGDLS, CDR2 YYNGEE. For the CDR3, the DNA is TGTGCCAGCAGCGTAGCAGGTGCTGGAAACACCATATATTTT. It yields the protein CASSVAGAGNTIYF.

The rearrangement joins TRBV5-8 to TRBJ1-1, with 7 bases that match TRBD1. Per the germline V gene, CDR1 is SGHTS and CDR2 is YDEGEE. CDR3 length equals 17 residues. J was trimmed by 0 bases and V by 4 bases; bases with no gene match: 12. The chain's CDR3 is CASSLSRDSFMNTEAFF. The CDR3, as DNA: TGTGCCAGCAGCCTCAGCCGGGACAGCTTCATGAACACTGAAGCTTTCTTT.

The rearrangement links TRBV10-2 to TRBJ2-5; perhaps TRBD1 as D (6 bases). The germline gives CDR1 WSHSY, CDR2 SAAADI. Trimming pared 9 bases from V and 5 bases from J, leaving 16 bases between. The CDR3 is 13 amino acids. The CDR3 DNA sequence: TGCGCCAGTGCACAGGGAGTCGTCGAGACCCAGTACTTC. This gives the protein CASAQGVVETQYF.